These 2 T cell receptor beta chains were all obtained from the same sample, sequenced in a study of blood T cells in healthy people across ages. The second PCR ran about 6 to 11 cycles with a sample-barcoded 5' primer and J-beta primers. TCRdb re-called the 5' RACE reads with MiXCR, one entry per CDR3 protein. The table has nearly 1 million distinct CDR3 sequences, 51% seen once. Sequencing was performed on blood. Receptor source: a woman in her sixties or seventies in good health.

The chain combines TRBV7-2 with TRBJ1-3, with no clear D. V lost 2 bases to trimming and J lost 0 bases, with 11 bases between them. The CDR3 runs to 16 residues. The germline CDR1 and CDR2 sequences are SGHTA and FQGNSA. As DNA, the CDR3 is TGTGCCAGCAGCTTATTGTTCCGCAACTCTGGAAACACCATATATTTT. It codes for CASSLLFRNSGNTIYF. The full variable domain, its missing parts supplied by reference TRBV7-2 and TRBJ1-3, is GAGVSQSPSNKVTEKGKDVELRCDPISGHTALYWYRQSLGQGLEFLIYFQGNSAPDKSGLPSDRFSAERTGGSVSTLTIQRTQQEDSAVYLCASSLLFRNSGNTIYFGEGSWLTVV.

J is TRBJ2-1 and V is TRBV4-2; 12 nucleotides align to TRBD2. CDR1 and CDR2 from the germline V gene are LGHNA and YNFKEQ. V lost 0 bases, J lost 0 bases, and 9 bases stayed unmatched. The CDR3 has 20 residues. The CDR3 region is CASSQDRGLAGLYSYNEQFF. The CDR3, as DNA: TGTGCCAGCAGCCAAGATCGGGGACTAGCGGGCTTGTACTCCTACAATGAGCAGTTCTTC.